These 7 T cell receptor beta chains came from one sample sequenced in a study of T-cell reconstitution after alpha-beta-depleted transplantation in children. Preparation of the TCRbeta library used unique molecular identifiers. TCRdb passed the PCR reads through MiXCR, listing each CDR3 protein once. This sample carries hundreds of thousands of distinct CDR3 sequences, under 25% of them seen once, and the ten largest clones take roughly 15%. The sample was PBMCs, mostly from graft donor cells, taken 360 days after TCRalphabeta/CD19-depleted stem cell transplant. The receptors shown here come from a boy under two years old who had a stem cell transplant for acute myeloid leukemia, so the T cells may come from the graft donor.

The CDR3 coding sequence is TGCGCCAGCAGCCAAGAAGCCCCCGCCTTCGAGGAAGAGACCCAGTACTTC. Amino acid sequence: CASSQEAPAFEEETQYF. This chain joins TRBV4-1 and TRBJ2-5; D ambiguous. This CDR3 is 17 amino acids long. V dropped 0 bases and J dropped 3 bases, with 17 bases sitting between them. Per the germline V gene, CDR1 is MGHRA and CDR2 is YSYEKL.

This clonotype was seen at least ten times. This chain connects TRBV7-8 to TRBJ1-6; D is unresolved. Per the germline V gene, CDR1 is SGHVS and CDR2 is FQNEAQ. The CDR3 is 13 amino acids. Trimming stripped 0 bases from V and 7 bases from J, with 4 bases between. DNA for the CDR3: TGTGCCAGCAGCTTAGCTCGGAATTCACCCCTCCACTTT. It is translated as CASSLARNSPLHF.

The table lists this clonotype with a count of one. In DNA form, the CDR3 reads TGTGCCAGCAGCCCGGCAAGAGGACAAAAACTCAACTACGAGCAGTACGTC. It specifies CASSPARGQKLNYEQYV. This sequence joins TRBV21-1 and TRBJ2-7; the table calls TRBD1, which could not be checked here. TRBV21-1 is described as a pseudogene. This CDR3 region has 17 residues.

The table lists this clonotype with a few counts. V gene TRBV10-2 combines with J gene TRBJ1-5; a possible D gene is TRBD1 (5 bases). V lost 4 bases, J lost 7 bases, and 11 bases lay in between. This CDR3 contains 13 residues. CDR1 and CDR2 from the germline V gene are WSHSY and SAAADI. CDR3 sequence reads: CASSAGKDQPQHF. CDR3 bases: TGCGCCAGCAGTGCAGGGAAGGACCAGCCCCAGCATTTT.

CDR3 residues: CASSFHRTNLDGSYEQYV. The CDR3 DNA reads as TGTGCCAGCAGTTTCCACCGTACGAATCTTGATGGCTCCTACGAGCAGTACGTC. V usage is TRBV6-2 or TRBV6-3 and J usage is TRBJ2-7; D not certain. Trimming shortened V by 4 bases and J by 0 bases, and 22 bases separated the two germline ends. The germline V gene encodes CDR1 MNHEY and CDR2 SVGEGT. CDR3 length: 18 amino acids.

This clonotype was recorded many times. The chain carries TRBV20-1 and TRBJ1-5; no reliable D call. From germline, CDR1 is DFQATT and CDR2 SNEGSKA (reference sequence). The CDR3 contains 14 residues. With 3 bases removed from V and 0 bases from J, the gap between germline ends came to 9 bases. CDR3 protein: CSARRGNSNQPQHF. The CDR3 DNA is TGCAGTGCTAGGAGAGGTAATAGCAATCAGCCCCAGCATTTT.

This chain links TRBV7-6 with TRBJ2-3; tentative D call: TRBD2 (6 bases). This CDR3 region has 19 residues. Germline values: CDR1 SGHVS, CDR2 FNYEAQ. V gave up 0 bases and J gave up 4 bases, with 23 bases separating them. CDR3 protein: CASSLASAPGLRGSDTQYF. DNA of the CDR3: TGTGCCAGCAGCTTAGCATCCGCACCGGGACTCCGAGGTTCAGATACGCAGTATTTT.